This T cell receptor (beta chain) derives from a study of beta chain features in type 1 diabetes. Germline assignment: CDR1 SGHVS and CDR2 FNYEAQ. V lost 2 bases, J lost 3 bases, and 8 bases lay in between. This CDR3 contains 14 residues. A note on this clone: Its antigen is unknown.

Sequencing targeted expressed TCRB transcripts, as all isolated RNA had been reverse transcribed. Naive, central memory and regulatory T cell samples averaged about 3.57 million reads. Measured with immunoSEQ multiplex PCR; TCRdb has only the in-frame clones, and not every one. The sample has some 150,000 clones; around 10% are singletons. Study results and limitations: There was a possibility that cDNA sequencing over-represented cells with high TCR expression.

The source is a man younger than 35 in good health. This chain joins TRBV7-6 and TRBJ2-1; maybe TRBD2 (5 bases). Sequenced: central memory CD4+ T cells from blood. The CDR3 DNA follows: TGTGCCAGCAGCTTATCCGACTACTACAATGAGCAGTTCTTC. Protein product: CASSLSDYYNEQFF.